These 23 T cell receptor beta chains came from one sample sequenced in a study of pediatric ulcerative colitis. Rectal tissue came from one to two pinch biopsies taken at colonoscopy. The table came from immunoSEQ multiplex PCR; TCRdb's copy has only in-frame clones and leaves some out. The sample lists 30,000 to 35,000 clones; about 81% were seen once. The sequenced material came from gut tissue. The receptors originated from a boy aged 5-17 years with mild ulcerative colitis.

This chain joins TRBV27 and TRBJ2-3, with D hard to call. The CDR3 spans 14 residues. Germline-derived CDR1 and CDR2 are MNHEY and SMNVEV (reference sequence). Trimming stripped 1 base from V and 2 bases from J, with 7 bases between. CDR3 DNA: TGTGCCAGCAGTTTATGGTCCCACACAGATACGCAGTATTTT. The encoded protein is CASSLWSHTDTQYF.

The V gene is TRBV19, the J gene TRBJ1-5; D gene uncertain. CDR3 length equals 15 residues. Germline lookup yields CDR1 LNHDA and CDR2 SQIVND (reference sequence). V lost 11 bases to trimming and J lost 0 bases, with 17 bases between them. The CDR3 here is CACEAGYYSNQPQHF. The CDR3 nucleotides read TGTGCCTGCGAAGCGGGGTACTATAGCAATCAGCCCCAGCATTTT.

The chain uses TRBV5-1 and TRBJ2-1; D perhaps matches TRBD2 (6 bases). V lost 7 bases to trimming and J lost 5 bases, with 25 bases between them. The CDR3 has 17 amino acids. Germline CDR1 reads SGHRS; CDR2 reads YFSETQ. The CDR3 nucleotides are TGCGCCAGCCGAAAACAACTTCTCGGGCGGGGCGACAATGAGCAGTTCTTC. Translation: CASRKQLLGRGDNEQFF.

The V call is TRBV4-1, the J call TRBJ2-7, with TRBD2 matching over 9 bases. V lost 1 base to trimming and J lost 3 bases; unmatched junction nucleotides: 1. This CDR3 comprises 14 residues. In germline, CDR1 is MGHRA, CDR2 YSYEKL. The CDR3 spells CASSQGRGGYEQYF. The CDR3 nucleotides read TGCGCCAGCAGCCAAGGGCGGGGGGGCTACGAGCAGTACTTC.

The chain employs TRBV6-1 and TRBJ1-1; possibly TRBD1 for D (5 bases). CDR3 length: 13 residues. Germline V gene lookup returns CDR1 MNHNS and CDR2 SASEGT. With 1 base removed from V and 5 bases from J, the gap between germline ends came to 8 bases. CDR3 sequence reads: CASSEVGETEAFF. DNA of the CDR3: TGTGCCAGCAGTGAAGTGGGGGAGACTGAAGCTTTCTTT.

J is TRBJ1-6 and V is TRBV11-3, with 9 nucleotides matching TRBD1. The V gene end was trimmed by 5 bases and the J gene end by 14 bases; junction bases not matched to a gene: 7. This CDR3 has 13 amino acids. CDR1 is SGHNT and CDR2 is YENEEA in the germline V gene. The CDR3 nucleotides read TGTGCCAGCAGCGCCCGACAGGGGGGGACCCTCCACTTT. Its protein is CASSARQGGTLHF.

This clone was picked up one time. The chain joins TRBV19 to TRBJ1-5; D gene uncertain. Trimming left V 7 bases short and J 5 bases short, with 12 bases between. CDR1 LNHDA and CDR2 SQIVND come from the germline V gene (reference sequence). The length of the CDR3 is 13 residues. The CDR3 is CASNEVLDQPQHF. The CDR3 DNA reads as TGTGCCAGTAATGAGGTCCTGGATCAGCCCCAGCATTTT.

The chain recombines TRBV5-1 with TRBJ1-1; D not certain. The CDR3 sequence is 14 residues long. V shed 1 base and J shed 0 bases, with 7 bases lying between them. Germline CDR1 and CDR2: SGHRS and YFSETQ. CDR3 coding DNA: TGCGCCAGCAGCTTGAGCGGGGTGAACACTGAAGCTTTCTTT. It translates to CASSLSGVNTEAFF.

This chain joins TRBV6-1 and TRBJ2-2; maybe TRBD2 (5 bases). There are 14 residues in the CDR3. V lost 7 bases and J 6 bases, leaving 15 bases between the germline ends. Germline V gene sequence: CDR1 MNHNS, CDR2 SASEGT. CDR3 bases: TGTGCCAGCACCCAAGGACTTGGGTCCGGGGAGCTGTTTTTT. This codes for CASTQGLGSGELFF.

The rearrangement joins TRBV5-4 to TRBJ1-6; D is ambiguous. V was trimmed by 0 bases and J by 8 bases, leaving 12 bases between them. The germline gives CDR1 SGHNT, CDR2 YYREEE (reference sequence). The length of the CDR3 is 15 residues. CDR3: CASSLGSRDYSPLHF. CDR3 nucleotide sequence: TGTGCCAGCAGCTTGGGAAGTCGCGACTATTCACCCCTCCACTTT.

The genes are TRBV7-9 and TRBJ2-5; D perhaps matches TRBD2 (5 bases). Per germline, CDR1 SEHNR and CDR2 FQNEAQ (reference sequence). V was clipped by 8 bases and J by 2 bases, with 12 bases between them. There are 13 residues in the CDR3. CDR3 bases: TGTGCCAGCTGGGCGGGCTCACAAGAGACCCAGTACTTC. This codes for CASWAGSQETQYF.

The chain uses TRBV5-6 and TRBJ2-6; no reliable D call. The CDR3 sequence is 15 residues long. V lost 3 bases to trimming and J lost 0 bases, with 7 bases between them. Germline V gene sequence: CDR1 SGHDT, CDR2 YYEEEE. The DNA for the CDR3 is TGTGCCAGCAGCTCCCAACGCTCTGGGGCCAACGTCCTGACTTTC. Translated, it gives CASSSQRSGANVLTF. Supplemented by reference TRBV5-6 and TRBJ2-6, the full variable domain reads DAGVTQSPTHLIKTRGQQVTLRCSPKSGHDTVSWYQQALGQGPQFIFQYYEEEERQRGNFPDRFSGHQFPNYSSELNVNALLLGDSALYLCASSSQRSGANVLTFGAGSRLTVL.

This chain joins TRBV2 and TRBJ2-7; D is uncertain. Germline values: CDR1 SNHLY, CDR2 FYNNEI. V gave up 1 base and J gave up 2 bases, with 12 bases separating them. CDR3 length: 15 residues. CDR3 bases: TGTGCCAGCAGTGAAGTAGGGTACGGACCCTACGAGCAGTACTTC. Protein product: CASSEVGYGPYEQYF.

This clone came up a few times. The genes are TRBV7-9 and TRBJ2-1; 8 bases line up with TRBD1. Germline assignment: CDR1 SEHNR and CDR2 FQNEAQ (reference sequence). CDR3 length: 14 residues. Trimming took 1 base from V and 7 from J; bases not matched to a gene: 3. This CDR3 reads CASSLDQGANEQFF. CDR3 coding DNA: TGTGCCAGCAGCTTAGATCAGGGGGCTAATGAGCAGTTCTTC.

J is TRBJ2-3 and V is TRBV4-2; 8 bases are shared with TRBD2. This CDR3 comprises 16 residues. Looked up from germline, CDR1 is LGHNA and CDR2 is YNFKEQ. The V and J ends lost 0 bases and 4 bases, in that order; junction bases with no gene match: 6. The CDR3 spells CASSQDPRGGSDTQYF. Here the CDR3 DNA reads TGTGCCAGCAGCCAAGATCCCCGGGGGGGATCAGATACGCAGTATTTT.

The CDR3 DNA reads as TGCGCCAGCAGCTTGACCTACAATGAGCAGTTCTTC. Its protein is CASSLTYNEQFF. The V gene is TRBV10-1, the J gene TRBJ2-1; D gene uncertain. Per the germline V gene, CDR1 is WNHNN and CDR2 is SYGVQD (reference sequence). V shed 6 bases and J shed 2 bases, with 5 bases lying between them. The CDR3 loop spans 12 amino acids.

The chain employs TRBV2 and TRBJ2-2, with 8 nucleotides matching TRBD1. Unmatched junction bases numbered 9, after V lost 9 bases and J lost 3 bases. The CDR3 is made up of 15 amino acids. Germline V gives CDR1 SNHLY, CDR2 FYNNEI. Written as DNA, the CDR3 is TGTGCCAGTATAAAGGACAGGGAGCACACCGGGGAGCTGTTTTTT. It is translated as CASIKDREHTGELFF.

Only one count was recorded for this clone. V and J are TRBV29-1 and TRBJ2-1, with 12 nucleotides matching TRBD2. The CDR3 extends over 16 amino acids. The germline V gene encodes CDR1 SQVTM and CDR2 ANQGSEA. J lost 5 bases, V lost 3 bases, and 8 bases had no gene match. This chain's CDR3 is CSVDGLAGFLDNEQFF. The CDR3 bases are TGCAGCGTTGATGGACTAGCGGGGTTTCTGGACAATGAGCAGTTCTTC.

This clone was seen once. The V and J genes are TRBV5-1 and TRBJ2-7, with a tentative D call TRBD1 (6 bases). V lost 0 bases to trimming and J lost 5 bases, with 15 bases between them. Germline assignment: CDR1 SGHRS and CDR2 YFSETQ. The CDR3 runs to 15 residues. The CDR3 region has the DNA TGCGCCAGCAGCTTGGAGCCAGGGGAAATCCACGAGCAGTACTTC. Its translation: CASSLEPGEIHEQYF.

The CDR3, as DNA: TGTGCCAGCAGCTCTCCCGGGACTAGCGGGGAGCAGTTCTTC. Amino acid sequence: CASSSPGTSGEQFF. The rearrangement joins TRBV7-2 to TRBJ2-1; TRBD2 matches at 12 bases. Germline V lookup: CDR1 SGHTA, CDR2 FQGNSA. The CDR3 extends over 14 amino acids. V lost 4 bases, J lost 10 bases, and 5 bases stayed unmatched.

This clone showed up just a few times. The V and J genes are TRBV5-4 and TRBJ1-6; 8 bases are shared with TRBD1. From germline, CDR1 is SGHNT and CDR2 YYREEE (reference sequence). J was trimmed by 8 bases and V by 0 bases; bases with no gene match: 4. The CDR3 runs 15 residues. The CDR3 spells CASSLAQGEDSPLHF. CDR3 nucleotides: TGTGCCAGCAGCTTGGCACAGGGGGAGGATTCACCCCTCCACTTT.

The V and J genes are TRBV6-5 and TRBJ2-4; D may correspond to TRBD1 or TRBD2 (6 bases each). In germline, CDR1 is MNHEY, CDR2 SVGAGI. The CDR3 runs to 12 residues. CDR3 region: CAPRGQSNIQYF. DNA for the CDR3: TGTGCTCCTCGGGGGCAGTCAAACATTCAGTACTTC.

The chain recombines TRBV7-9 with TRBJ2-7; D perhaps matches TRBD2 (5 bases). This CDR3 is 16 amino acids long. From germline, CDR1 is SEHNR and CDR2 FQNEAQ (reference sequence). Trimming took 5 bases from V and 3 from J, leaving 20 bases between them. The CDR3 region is CASSLHLPGKNYEQYF. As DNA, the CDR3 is TGTGCCAGCAGCCTCCACCTTCCGGGGAAGAACTACGAGCAGTACTTC.